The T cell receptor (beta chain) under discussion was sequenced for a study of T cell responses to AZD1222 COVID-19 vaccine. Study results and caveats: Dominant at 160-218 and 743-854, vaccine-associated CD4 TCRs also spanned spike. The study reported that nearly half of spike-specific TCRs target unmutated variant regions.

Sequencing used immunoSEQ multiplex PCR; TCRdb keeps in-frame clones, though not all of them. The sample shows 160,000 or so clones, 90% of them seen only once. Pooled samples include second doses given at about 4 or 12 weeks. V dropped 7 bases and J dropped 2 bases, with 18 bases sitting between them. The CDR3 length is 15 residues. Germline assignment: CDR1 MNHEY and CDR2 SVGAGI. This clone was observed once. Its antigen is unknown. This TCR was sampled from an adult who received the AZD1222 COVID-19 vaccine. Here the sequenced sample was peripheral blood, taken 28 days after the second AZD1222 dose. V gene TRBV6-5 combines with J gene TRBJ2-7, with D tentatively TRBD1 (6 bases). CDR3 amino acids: CASTHPIGQPYEQYF. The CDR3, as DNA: TGTGCCAGCACCCACCCAATTGGACAGCCCTACGAGCAGTACTTC.